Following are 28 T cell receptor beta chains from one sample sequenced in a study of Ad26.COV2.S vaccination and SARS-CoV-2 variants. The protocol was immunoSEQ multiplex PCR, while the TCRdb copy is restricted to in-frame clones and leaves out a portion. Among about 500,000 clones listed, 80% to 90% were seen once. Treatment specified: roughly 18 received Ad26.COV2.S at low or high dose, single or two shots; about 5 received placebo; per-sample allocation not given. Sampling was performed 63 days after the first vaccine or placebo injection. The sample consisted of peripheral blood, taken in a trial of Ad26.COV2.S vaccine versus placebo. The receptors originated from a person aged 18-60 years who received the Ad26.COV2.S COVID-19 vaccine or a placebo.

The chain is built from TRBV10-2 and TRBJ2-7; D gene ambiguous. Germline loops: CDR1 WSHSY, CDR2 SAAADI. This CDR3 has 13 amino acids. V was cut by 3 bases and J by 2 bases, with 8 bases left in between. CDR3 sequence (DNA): TGCGCCAGCAGTGACCGAGACCCCTACGAGCAGTACTTC. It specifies CASSDRDPYEQYF.

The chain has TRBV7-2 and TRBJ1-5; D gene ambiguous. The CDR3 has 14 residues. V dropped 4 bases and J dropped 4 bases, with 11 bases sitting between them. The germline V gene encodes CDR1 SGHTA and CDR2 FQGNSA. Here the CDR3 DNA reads TGTGCCAGCAGCTCGAAGCTGGGGAATCAGCCCCAGCATTTT. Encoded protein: CASSSKLGNQPQHF.

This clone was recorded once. The CDR3 sequence is CASSLSAPDRGPSPLHF. The DNA for the CDR3 is TGTGCCAGCAGTTTATCAGCTCCAGACAGGGGTCCTTCACCCCTCCACTTT. The J gene is TRBJ1-6, the V gene TRBV27, with 8 bases matching TRBD1. CDR1 and CDR2 (germline): MNHEY, SMNVEV (reference sequence). CDR3 length: 17 residues. The V and J ends lost 0 bases and 9 bases, in that order; junction bases with no gene match: 10.

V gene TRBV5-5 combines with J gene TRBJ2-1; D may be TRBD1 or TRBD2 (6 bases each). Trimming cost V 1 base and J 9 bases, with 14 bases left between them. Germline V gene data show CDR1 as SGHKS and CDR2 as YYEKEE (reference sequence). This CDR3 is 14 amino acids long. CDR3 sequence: CASSLTRGAVEQFF. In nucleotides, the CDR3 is TGTGCCAGCAGCTTGACTAGGGGGGCGGTTGAGCAGTTCTTC.

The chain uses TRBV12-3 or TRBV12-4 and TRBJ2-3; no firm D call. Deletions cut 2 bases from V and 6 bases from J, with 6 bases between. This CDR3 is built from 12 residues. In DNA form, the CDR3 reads TGTGCCAGCAGTTTAATGGGTGATACGCAGTATTTT. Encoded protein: CASSLMGDTQYF.

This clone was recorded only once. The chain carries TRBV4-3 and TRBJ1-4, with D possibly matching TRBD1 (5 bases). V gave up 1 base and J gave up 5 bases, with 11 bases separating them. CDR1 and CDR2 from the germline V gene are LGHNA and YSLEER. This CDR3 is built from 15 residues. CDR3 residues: CASSQGSGTNEKLFF. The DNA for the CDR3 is TGCGCCAGCAGCCAAGGGTCCGGGACCAATGAAAAACTGTTTTTT.

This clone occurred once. In nucleotides, the CDR3 is TGTGCCAGCAAGGTCGGCCCCTCTGGAAACACCATATATTTT. This codes for CASKVGPSGNTIYF. V usage is TRBV7-3 and J usage is TRBJ1-3; D gene ambiguous. In germline, CDR1 is SGHTA, CDR2 FQGTGA. V was cut by 7 bases and J by 0 bases, with 10 bases left in between. The CDR3 is 14 residues long.

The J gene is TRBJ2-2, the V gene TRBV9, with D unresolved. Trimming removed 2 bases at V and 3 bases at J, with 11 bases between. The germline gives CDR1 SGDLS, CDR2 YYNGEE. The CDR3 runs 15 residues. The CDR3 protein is CASSVTGRDTGELFF. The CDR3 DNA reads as TGTGCCAGCAGCGTGACCGGACGGGACACCGGGGAGCTGTTTTTT.

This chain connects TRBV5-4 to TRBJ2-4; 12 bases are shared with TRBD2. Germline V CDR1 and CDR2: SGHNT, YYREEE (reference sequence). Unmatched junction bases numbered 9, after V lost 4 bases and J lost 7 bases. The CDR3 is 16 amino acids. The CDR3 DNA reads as TGTGCCAGCAGCGGACCTAGCGGGAGGGCCGGGAACATTCAGTACTTC. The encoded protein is CASSGPSGRAGNIQYF.

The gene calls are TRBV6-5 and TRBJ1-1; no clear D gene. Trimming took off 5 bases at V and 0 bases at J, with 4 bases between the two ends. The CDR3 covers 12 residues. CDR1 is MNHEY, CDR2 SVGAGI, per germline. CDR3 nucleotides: TGTGCCAGCAGTCCGTTGAACACTGAAGCTTTCTTT. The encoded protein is CASSPLNTEAFF.

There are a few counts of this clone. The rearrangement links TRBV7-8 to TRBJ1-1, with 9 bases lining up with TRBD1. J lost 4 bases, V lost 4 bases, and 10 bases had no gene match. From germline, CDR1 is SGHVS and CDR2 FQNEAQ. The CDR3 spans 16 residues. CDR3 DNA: TGTGCCAGCAGCTCCCACAGGGGGCGATTAGGCACTGAAGCTTTCTTT. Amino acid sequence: CASSSHRGRLGTEAFF.

The CDR3 here is CASSLGLGPQETQYF. The CDR3 DNA sequence: TGTGCCAGCAGCTTAGGTCTAGGGCCGCAAGAGACCCAGTACTTC. The chain is built from TRBV7-3 and TRBJ2-5; D unresolved. Trimming removed 2 bases from V and 2 bases from J, with 12 bases in between. The germline CDR1 and CDR2 sequences are SGHTA and FQGTGA. CDR3 size: 15 residues.

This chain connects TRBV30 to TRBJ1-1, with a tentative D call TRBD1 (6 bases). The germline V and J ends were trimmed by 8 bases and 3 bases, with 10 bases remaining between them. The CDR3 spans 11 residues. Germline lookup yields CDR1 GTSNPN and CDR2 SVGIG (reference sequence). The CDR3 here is CARQAHTEAFF. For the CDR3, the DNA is TGTGCCCGACAGGCTCACACTGAAGCTTTCTTT. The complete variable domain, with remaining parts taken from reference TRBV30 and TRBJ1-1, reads SQTIHQWPATLVQPVGSPLSLECTVEGTSNPNLYWYRQAAGRGLQLLFYSVGIGQISSEVPQNLSASRPQDRQFILSSKKLLLSDSGFYLCARQAHTEAFFGQGTRLTVV.

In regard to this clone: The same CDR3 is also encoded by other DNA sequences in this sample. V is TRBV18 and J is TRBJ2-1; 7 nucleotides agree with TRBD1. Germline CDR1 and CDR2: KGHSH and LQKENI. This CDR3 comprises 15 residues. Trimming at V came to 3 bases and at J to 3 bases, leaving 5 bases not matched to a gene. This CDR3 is CASSPNRDSYNEQFF. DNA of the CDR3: TGTGCCAGCTCACCTAACCGGGACAGCTACAATGAGCAGTTCTTC.

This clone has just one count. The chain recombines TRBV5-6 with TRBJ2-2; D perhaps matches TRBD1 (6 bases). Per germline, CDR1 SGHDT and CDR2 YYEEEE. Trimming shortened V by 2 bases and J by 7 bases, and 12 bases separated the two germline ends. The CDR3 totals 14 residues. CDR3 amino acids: CASSLQGFGGELFF. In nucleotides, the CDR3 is TGTGCCAGCAGCTTACAGGGATTCGGCGGGGAGCTGTTTTTT.

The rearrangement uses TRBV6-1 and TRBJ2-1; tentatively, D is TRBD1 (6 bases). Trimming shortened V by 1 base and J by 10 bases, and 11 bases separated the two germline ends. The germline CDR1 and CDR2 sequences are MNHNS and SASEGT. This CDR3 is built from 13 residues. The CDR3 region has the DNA TGTGCCAGCAGTGAAGTGGGGGCCTTAGAGCAGTTCTTC. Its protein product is CASSEVGALEQFF.

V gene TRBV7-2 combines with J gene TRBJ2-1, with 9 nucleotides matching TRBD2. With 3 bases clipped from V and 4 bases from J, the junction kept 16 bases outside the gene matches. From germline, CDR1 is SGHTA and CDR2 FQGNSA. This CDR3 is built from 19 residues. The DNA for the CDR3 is TGTGCCAGCAGCTTCCGGAGGGAAAAACTAGCGGGTGTTTACAATGAGCAGTTCTTC. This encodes CASSFRREKLAGVYNEQFF.

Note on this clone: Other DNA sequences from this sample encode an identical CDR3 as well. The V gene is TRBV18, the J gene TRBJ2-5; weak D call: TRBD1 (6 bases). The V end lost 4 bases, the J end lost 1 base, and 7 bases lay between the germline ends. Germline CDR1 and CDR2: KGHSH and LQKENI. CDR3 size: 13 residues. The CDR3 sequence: CASSRDIQETQYF. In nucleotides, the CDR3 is TGTGCCAGCTCACGGGACATCCAAGAGACCCAGTACTTC.

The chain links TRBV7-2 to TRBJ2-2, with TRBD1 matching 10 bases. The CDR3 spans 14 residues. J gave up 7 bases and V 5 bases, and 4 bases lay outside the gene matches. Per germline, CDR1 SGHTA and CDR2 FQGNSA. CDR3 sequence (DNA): TGTGCCAGCAGCCAGGGACAGGGGTACGGGGAGCTGTTTTTT. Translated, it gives CASSQGQGYGELFF. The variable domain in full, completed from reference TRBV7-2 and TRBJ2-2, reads GAGVSQSPSNKVTEKGKDVELRCDPISGHTALYWYRQSLGQGLEFLIYFQGNSAPDKSGLPSDRFSAERTGGSVSTLTIQRTQQEDSAVYLCASSQGQGYGELFFGEGSRLTVL.

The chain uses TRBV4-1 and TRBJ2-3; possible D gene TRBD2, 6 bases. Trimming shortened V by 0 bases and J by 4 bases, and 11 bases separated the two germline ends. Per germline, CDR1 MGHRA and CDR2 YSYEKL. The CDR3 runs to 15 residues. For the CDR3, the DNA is TGCGCCAGCAGCCAAGATTTCACTAGCCCAGATACGCAGTATTTT. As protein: CASSQDFTSPDTQYF.

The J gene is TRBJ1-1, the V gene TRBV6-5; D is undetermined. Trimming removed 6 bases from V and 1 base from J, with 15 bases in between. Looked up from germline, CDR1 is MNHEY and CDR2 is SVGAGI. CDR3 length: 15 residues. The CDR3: CASSDGWPSNTEAFF. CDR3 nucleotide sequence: TGTGCCAGCAGCGACGGGTGGCCTTCGAACACTGAAGCTTTCTTT.

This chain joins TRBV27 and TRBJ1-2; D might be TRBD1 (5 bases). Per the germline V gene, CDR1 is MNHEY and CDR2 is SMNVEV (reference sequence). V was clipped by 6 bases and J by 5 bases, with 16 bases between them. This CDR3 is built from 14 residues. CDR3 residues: CASRGDWWPYGYTF. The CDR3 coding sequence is TGTGCCAGCAGGGGGGACTGGTGGCCTTATGGCTACACCTTC.

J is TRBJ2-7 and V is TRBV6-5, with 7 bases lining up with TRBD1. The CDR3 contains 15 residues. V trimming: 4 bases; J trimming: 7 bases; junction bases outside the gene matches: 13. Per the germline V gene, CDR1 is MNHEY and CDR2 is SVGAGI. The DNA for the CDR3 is TGTGCCAGCAGTTTCCGGGACAGTGGGACATGGGAGCAGTACTTC. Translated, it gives CASSFRDSGTWEQYF.

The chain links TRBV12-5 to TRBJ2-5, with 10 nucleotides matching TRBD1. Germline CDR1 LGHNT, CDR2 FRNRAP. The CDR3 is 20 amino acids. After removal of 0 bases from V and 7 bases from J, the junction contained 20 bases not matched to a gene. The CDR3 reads CASGLVRGQGSLTGDGTQYF. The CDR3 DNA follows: TGTGCTAGTGGTTTGGTACGGGGACAGGGGTCTCTGACGGGAGACGGGACCCAGTACTTC.

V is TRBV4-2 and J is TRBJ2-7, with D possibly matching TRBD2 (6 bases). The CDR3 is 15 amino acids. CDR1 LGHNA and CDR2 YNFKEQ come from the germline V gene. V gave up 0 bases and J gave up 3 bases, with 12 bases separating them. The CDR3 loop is CASSQDWRGYYEQYF. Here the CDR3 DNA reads TGTGCCAGCAGCCAAGATTGGCGGGGTTACTACGAGCAGTACTTC.

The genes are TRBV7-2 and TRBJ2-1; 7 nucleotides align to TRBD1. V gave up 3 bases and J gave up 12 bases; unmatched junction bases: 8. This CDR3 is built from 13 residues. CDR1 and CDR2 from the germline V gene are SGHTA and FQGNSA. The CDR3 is CASSLGQRVGQFF. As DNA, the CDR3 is TGTGCCAGCAGCTTGGGACAGAGAGTTGGGCAGTTCTTC.

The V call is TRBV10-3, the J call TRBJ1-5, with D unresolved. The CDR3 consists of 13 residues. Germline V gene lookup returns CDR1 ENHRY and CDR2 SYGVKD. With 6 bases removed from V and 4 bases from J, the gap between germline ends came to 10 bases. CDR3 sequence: CAIRVNLNQPQHF. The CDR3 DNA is TGTGCCATCAGAGTTAACTTGAATCAGCCCCAGCATTTT.

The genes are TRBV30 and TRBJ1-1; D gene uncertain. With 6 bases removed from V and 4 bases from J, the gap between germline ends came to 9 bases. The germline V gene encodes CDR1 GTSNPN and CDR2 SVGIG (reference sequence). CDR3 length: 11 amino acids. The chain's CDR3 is CACGLTTEAFF. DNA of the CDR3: TGTGCCTGTGGACTCACCACTGAAGCTTTCTTT.